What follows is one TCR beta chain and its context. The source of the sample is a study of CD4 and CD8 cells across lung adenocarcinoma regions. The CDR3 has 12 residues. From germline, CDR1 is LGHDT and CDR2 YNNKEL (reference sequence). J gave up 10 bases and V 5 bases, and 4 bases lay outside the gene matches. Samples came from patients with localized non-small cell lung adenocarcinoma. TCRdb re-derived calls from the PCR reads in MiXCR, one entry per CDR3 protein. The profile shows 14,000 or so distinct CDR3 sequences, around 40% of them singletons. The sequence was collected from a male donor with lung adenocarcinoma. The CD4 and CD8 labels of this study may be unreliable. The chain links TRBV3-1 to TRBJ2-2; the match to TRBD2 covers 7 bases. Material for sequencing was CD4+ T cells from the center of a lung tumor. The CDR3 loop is CASSSGTTELFF. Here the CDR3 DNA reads TGTGCCAGCAGCTCCGGGACTACGGAGCTGTTTTTT.